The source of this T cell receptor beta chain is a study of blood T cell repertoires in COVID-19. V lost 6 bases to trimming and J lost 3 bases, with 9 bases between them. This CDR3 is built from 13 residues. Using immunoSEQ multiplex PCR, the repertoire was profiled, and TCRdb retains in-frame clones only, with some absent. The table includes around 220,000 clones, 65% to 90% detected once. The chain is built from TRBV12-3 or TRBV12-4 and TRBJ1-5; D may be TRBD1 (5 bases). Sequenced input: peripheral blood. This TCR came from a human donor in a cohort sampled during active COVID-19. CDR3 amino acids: CASSAGNNQPQHF. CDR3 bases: TGTGCCAGCAGCGCAGGGAACAATCAGCCCCAGCATTTT.